Presented here are 17 T cell receptor beta chains from one specimen sequenced in a study of blood T cells in healthy people across ages. The authors ran a second PCR of about 6 to 11 cycles using a sample-barcoded 5' primer and a J-beta primer mix. TCRdb used MiXCR to reprocess the 5' RACE reads, holding one entry per CDR3 protein. Among around 710,000 distinct CDR3 sequences listed, about 42% were seen once. The sequenced sample consisted of blood. These receptors were taken from an older woman in good health.

This clonotype was recorded a few times. This chain connects TRBV20-1 to TRBJ1-1; a weak D match, TRBD1 (6 bases). The V gene lost 6 bases and the J gene lost 3 bases, with 17 bases spanning the gap. The germline V gene has CDR1 DFQATT and CDR2 SNEGSKA (reference sequence). This CDR3 comprises 14 residues. DNA for the CDR3: TGCAGTGCCCCCCGGATCGCAGGGGACACTGAAGCTTTCTTT. Translating gives CSAPRIAGDTEAFF.

The V call is TRBV14, the J call TRBJ2-7; no clear D. The CDR3 spans 13 residues. Germline values: CDR1 SGHDN, CDR2 FVKESK. The V gene lost 2 bases and the J gene lost 7 bases, with 12 bases spanning the gap. The CDR3 reads CASSQYSSDEQYF. The CDR3 bases are TGTGCCAGCAGCCAATACAGCAGTGATGAGCAGTACTTC.

The chain recombines TRBV3-1 with TRBJ1-2; D not resolved. From germline, CDR1 is LGHDT and CDR2 YNNKEL (reference sequence). V was trimmed by 1 base and J by 4 bases, leaving 13 bases between them. This CDR3 is 15 amino acids long. CDR3 DNA: TGTGCCAGCAGCCAAGTCCTTTACCCCTCCTATGGCTACACCTTC. This translates into CASSQVLYPSYGYTF.

This clonotype occurred a few times. The chain recombines TRBV7-3 with TRBJ2-2; D is unclear. CDR3 length: 15 amino acids. In germline, CDR1 is SGHTA, CDR2 FQGTGA. V lost 1 base to trimming and J lost 4 bases, with 10 bases between them. This CDR3 is CASSLIPTGTGELFF. CDR3 nucleotides: TGTGCCAGCAGCTTAATCCCAACGGGCACCGGGGAGCTGTTTTTT.

CDR3 in amino acids: CSAPGLAVSYNEQFF. The CDR3 region has the DNA TGCAGTGCTCCGGGACTAGCGGTTTCCTACAATGAGCAGTTCTTC. This rearrangement joins TRBV20-1 to TRBJ2-1; 11 nucleotides align to TRBD2. V lost 5 bases and J lost 1; bases outside the gene matches: 4. The CDR3 consists of 15 residues. The germline gives CDR1 DFQATT, CDR2 SNEGSKA (reference sequence).

The sample holds a few counts of this clonotype. This chain uses TRBV29-1 with TRBJ1-1; TRBD1 aligns across 7 bases. CDR3 length: 12 amino acids. V was pared by 6 bases and J by 12 bases, with 13 bases of the junction left unmatched. Germline V lookup: CDR1 SQVTM, CDR2 ANQGSEA. DNA for the CDR3: TGCAGCGTCTCAGGGGGAAAAGGCTGGTCTTTCTTT. Protein product: CSVSGGKGWSFF.

This clonotype was seen repeatedly, ten times or more. The CDR3 region is CASSLVLYEQYF. DNA of the CDR3: TGTGCCAGCAGCTTGGTACTCTACGAGCAGTACTTC. This chain connects TRBV12-3 or TRBV12-4 to TRBJ2-7; D unclear. Trimming shortened V by 6 bases and J by 3 bases, and 9 bases separated the two germline ends. This CDR3 comprises 12 residues.

This chain joins TRBV28 and TRBJ2-3; D perhaps matches TRBD2 (6 bases). This CDR3 is 15 amino acids long. Trimming pared 0 bases from V and 2 bases from J, leaving 9 bases between. From germline, CDR1 is MDHEN and CDR2 SYDVKM. The CDR3 DNA reads TGTGCCAGCAGTTTATGGTCGGGAGCCACAGATACGCAGTATTTT. This gives the protein CASSLWSGATDTQYF. The full variable domain, in which reference TRBV28 and TRBJ2-3 provide the parts outside the CDR3, is DVKVTQSSRYLVKRTGEKVFLECVQDMDHENMFWYRQDPGLGLRLIYFSYDVKMKEKGDIPEGYSVSREKKERFSLILESASTNQTSMYLCASSLWSGATDTQYFGPGTRLTVL.

The chain employs TRBV6-7 and TRBJ2-7; possible D gene TRBD1, 6 bases. TRBV6-7 falls under the ORF class, with uncertain function. This CDR3 contains 15 residues. V lost 5 bases to trimming and J lost 0 bases, with 14 bases between them. This CDR3 is CASSKPTDSSYEQYF. As DNA, the CDR3 is TGTGCCAGCAGTAAACCCACGGACAGCTCCTACGAGCAGTACTTC.

This clonotype was seen more than once but under ten times. The chain is built from TRBV13 and TRBJ2-6, with D perhaps TRBD2 (5 bases). The CDR3 runs to 18 residues. Germline V gives CDR1 PRHDT, CDR2 FYEKMQ (reference sequence). V shed 5 bases and J shed 0 bases, with 17 bases lying between them. The CDR3 DNA reads TGTGCCAGCAGCCCTAGCCCCGGCTCGAACTCTGGGGCCAACGTCCTGACTTTC. Protein product: CASSPSPGSNSGANVLTF.

The chain is built from TRBV11-1 and TRBJ2-5, with TRBD1 matching 7 bases. This CDR3 region has 14 residues. J gave up 4 bases and V 5 bases, and 7 bases lay outside the gene matches. CDR1 is SGHAT, CDR2 FQDESV, per germline (reference sequence). CDR3 residues: CASSLSTGLETQYF. As DNA, the CDR3 is TGTGCCAGCAGCCTCTCGACAGGGTTAGAGACCCAGTACTTC. Combining the CDR3 with reference TRBV11-1 and TRBJ2-5 gives the whole variable domain EAEVAQSPRYKITEKSQAVAFWCDPISGHATLYWYRQILGQGPELLVQFQDESVVDDSQLPKDRFSAERLKGVDSTLKIQPAELGDSAMYLCASSLSTGLETQYFGPGTRLLVL.

The V gene is TRBV6-5, the J gene TRBJ2-5; the D is unclear. Trimming removed 0 bases at V and 1 base at J, with 15 bases between. The CDR3 is 17 amino acids. Germline assignment: CDR1 MNHEY and CDR2 SVGAGI. The CDR3 reads CASSYSILAPPQETQYF. In nucleotides, the CDR3 is TGTGCCAGCAGTTACTCGATTCTGGCTCCACCCCAAGAGACCCAGTACTTC.

In this sample, this clonotype turned up many times. The chain is built from TRBV7-2 and TRBJ2-7, with D possibly matching TRBD2 (6 bases). V lost 1 base, J lost 2 bases, and 12 bases lay in between. CDR1 is SGHTA and CDR2 is FQGNSA in the germline V gene. The length of the CDR3 is 15 residues. CDR3 nucleotides: TGTGCCAGCAGCTTAGGGGGGGAACTAACCTACGAGCAGTACTTC. It specifies CASSLGGELTYEQYF.

This chain joins TRBV18 and TRBJ1-4, with D unresolved. Trimming stripped 3 bases from V and 0 bases from J, with 11 bases between. Germline V gene data show CDR1 as KGHSH and CDR2 as LQKENI. CDR3 length: 16 amino acids. The CDR3 sequence: CASSPLPSSTNEKLFF. CDR3 nucleotide sequence: TGTGCCAGCTCACCCCTTCCTTCCTCAACTAATGAAAAACTGTTTTTT.

V gene TRBV7-2 combines with J gene TRBJ2-2; 7 positions match TRBD2. The CDR3 extends over 16 amino acids. The ends lost 0 bases at V and 7 bases at J; junction bases unmatched: 8. Germline CDR1 and CDR2: SGHTA and FQGNSA. The CDR3 nucleotides read TGTGCCAGCAGCTTAGCGTCGGGGGGTGATAGCGGGGAGCTGTTTTTT. Protein product: CASSLASGGDSGELFF.

This clonotype was detected many times. The V call is TRBV6-1, the J call TRBJ2-7; 10 nucleotides match TRBD1. In germline, CDR1 is MNHNS, CDR2 SASEGT. The CDR3 sequence is 16 residues long. V gave up 6 bases and J gave up 6 bases; unmatched junction bases: 14. The CDR3 spells CASSPHEGQGSVEQYF. In DNA form, the CDR3 reads TGTGCCAGCAGCCCCCACGAGGGACAGGGGTCGGTCGAGCAGTACTTC.

The genes are TRBV28 and TRBJ2-7; no reliable D call. The germline V gene encodes CDR1 MDHEN and CDR2 SYDVKM. The CDR3 is 13 residues long. V gave up 7 bases and J gave up 0 bases, with 10 bases separating them. CDR3 sequence: CASTFLNSYEQYF. CDR3 bases: TGTGCCAGCACTTTTCTTAACTCCTACGAGCAGTACTTC.